The 29 T cell receptor beta chains below all came from one sample that was sequenced in a study of somatic mutations in cytotoxic T cells in rheumatoid arthritis. Data came from immunoSEQ multiplex PCR; TCRdb stores just in-frame clones and leaves some out. The table lists approximately 9,400 clones, around 81% of them singletons, with 12% in the top ten. The sample consisted of CD8+ T cells sorted from blood. The receptor set was obtained from an adult with rheumatoid arthritis.

The rearrangement uses TRBV7-8 and TRBJ2-7; TRBD1 might be the D (5 bases). This CDR3 region has 14 residues. Trimming pared 4 bases from V and 3 bases from J, leaving 13 bases between. Germline V gene data show CDR1 as SGHVS and CDR2 as FQNEAQ. CDR3 nucleotide sequence: TGTGCCAGCAGCTACAGTAAAGGGGACTACGAGCAGTACTTC. Its translation: CASSYSKGDYEQYF.

This clone was counted between two and nine times. This chain links TRBV6-1 with TRBJ2-7; 9 bases fit TRBD2. The CDR3 has 15 residues. V dropped 7 bases and J dropped 3; count of bases not matched to a gene: 10. The V gene's germline CDR1 is MNHNS and CDR2 SASEGT. This CDR3 reads CASTGGLAKSYEQYF. DNA for the CDR3: TGTGCCAGCACGGGGGGACTAGCTAAGAGCTACGAGCAGTACTTC.

The rearrangement links TRBV2 to TRBJ1-1, with a weak D call TRBD1 (5 bases). Looked up from germline, CDR1 is SNHLY and CDR2 is FYNNEI. The V gene lost 6 bases and the J gene lost 6 bases, with 14 bases spanning the gap. CDR3 length: 13 amino acids. The CDR3 DNA reads as TGTGCCAGCAGGGGAGGGGTTGGCCCTGAAGCTTTCTTT. Residues: CASRGGVGPEAFF.

This chain connects TRBV2 to TRBJ1-1, with TRBD1 as a possible D gene (5 bases). V was clipped by 3 bases and J by 3 bases, with 5 bases between them. CDR1 and CDR2 (germline): SNHLY, FYNNEI. This CDR3 region has 12 residues. CDR3 loop: CASSEGDTEAFF. CDR3 sequence (DNA): TGTGCCAGCAGTGAGGGGGACACTGAAGCTTTCTTT.

The V call is TRBV6-1, the J call TRBJ2-3; D call uncertain. V lost 1 base and J lost 4, with 15 bases in between. Germline loops: CDR1 MNHNS, CDR2 SASEGT. The CDR3 covers 16 residues. DNA of the CDR3: TGTGCCAGCAGTGAAGGAGATACCCCTCCCCCAGATACGCAGTATTTT. Translation: CASSEGDTPPPDTQYF.

The chain couples TRBV7-9 to TRBJ1-1; 11 nucleotides match TRBD1. The CDR3 is made up of 17 amino acids. The trim removed 5 bases at V and 1 base at J, leaving 9 bases unmatched. CDR1 and CDR2 from the germline V gene are SEHNR and FQNEAQ (reference sequence). CDR3 nucleotides: TGTGCCAGCAGCCCTCCCGGACAGGGGGCGGAGAACACTGAAGCTTTCTTT. Its translation: CASSPPGQGAENTEAFF.

V is TRBV9 and J is TRBJ1-1; the D is unclear. V lost 2 bases and J lost 1, with 9 bases in between. This CDR3 comprises 14 residues. The germline V gene encodes CDR1 SGDLS and CDR2 YYNGEE. In DNA, the CDR3 is TGTGCCAGCAGCGTTGAGGGATCGAACACTGAAGCTTTCTTT. It specifies CASSVEGSNTEAFF.

This clone was observed a handful of times. The chain employs TRBV9 and TRBJ2-1, with D unresolved. CDR1 is SGDLS, CDR2 YYNGEE, per germline. Trimming took 0 bases from V and 4 from J, leaving 11 bases between them. The CDR3 contains 15 residues. CDR3 protein: CASSVEFSGYNEQFF. CDR3 coding DNA: TGTGCCAGCAGCGTAGAGTTCTCGGGTTACAATGAGCAGTTCTTC.

The chain carries TRBV7-9 and TRBJ2-1, with 9 bases that match TRBD2. This CDR3 region has 17 residues. The trim removed 3 bases at V and 2 bases at J, leaving 8 bases unmatched. Germline loops: CDR1 SEHNR, CDR2 FQNEAQ (reference sequence). CDR3 sequence: CASSLRVSGGTYNEQFF. The CDR3, as DNA: TGTGCCAGCAGCTTGCGGGTTAGCGGGGGTACCTACAATGAGCAGTTCTTC.

The chain recombines TRBV29-1 with TRBJ1-1; no reliable D call. Germline-derived CDR1 and CDR2 are SQVTM and ANQGSEA. V lost 3 bases and J lost 0, with 11 bases in between. The CDR3 totals 14 residues. The CDR3 nucleotides are TGCAGCGTTGAGAAGGGTAACATGAACACTGAAGCTTTCTTT. This sequence encodes CSVEKGNMNTEAFF.

The V and J genes are TRBV27 and TRBJ2-3; possibly TRBD1 for D (6 bases). V lost 0 bases and J lost 4, with 17 bases in between. There are 17 residues in the CDR3. The germline CDR1 and CDR2 sequences are MNHEY and SMNVEV (reference sequence). The DNA for the CDR3 is TGTGCCAGCAGTTTATCAGGGGGACCCGTACGGGCAGATACGCAGTATTTT. Encoded protein: CASSLSGGPVRADTQYF.

The chain links TRBV7-3 to TRBJ2-5; 7 bases agree with TRBD2. Trimming cost V 5 bases and J 5 bases; bases outside gene matches: 5. The germline gives CDR1 SGHTA, CDR2 FQGTGA. The CDR3 consists of 13 residues. CDR3 sequence: CASSAQGGETQYF. The CDR3 DNA follows: TGTGCCAGCAGCGCCCAGGGAGGGGAGACCCAGTACTTC.

V usage is TRBV13 and J usage is TRBJ2-3, with TRBD2 matching over 15 bases. The germline V gene encodes CDR1 PRHDT and CDR2 FYEKMQ (reference sequence). This CDR3 contains 15 residues. Germline trimming cut 5 bases from V and 6 bases from J; bases unmatched to any gene: 3. For the CDR3, the DNA is TGTGCCAGCAGCCCCGGACTAGCGGGGGGGGATACGCAGTATTTT. Its protein product is CASSPGLAGGDTQYF.

The chain uses TRBV9 and TRBJ2-6; maybe TRBD2 (7 bases). The CDR3 sequence is 21 residues long. V dropped 0 bases and J dropped 0 bases, with 22 bases sitting between them. CDR1 is SGDLS, CDR2 YYNGEE, per germline. The CDR3 bases are TGTGCCAGCAGCGTAGGAGGGGGGGCCCGGGGGAGGAACTCTGGGGCCAACGTCCTGACTTTC. Translating gives CASSVGGGARGRNSGANVLTF.

CDR3 sequence reads: CASRGQASGGSYEQYF. For the CDR3, the DNA is TGTGCCAGCAGAGGTCAGGCTAGCGGGGGATCCTACGAGCAGTACTTC. This rearrangement joins TRBV28 to TRBJ2-7; TRBD2 agrees at 10 bases. The CDR3 is made up of 16 amino acids. The junction had 9 bases not matched to a gene; V was cut back by 6 bases and J by 1 base. The germline V gene encodes CDR1 MDHEN and CDR2 SYDVKM.

This sequence joins TRBV4-3 and TRBJ1-1, with a possible D match to TRBD1 (6 bases). This CDR3 is 14 amino acids long. CDR1 and CDR2 (germline): LGHNA, YSLEER. The germline V and J ends were trimmed by 3 bases and 5 bases, with 13 bases remaining between them. The CDR3 DNA is TGCGCCAGCAGCCACGGCGGACAGTTGACTGAAGCTTTCTTT. Protein product: CASSHGGQLTEAFF.

The chain combines TRBV19 with TRBJ2-7, with no clear D. CDR1 and CDR2 from the germline V gene are LNHDA and SQIVND (reference sequence). The CDR3 length is 14 residues. Trimming shortened V by 0 bases and J by 3 bases, and 9 bases separated the two germline ends. The chain's CDR3 is CASSIEAGFYEQYF. The DNA of the CDR3 is TGTGCCAGTAGTATAGAGGCAGGCTTCTACGAGCAGTACTTC.

V is TRBV7-8 and J is TRBJ2-7, with D maybe TRBD1 (5 bases). Germline assignment: CDR1 SGHVS and CDR2 FQNEAQ. V was clipped by 8 bases and J by 2 bases, with 13 bases between them. CDR3 length: 13 residues. The CDR3 DNA reads TGTGCCAGCCAAGGGGCCTCGACCTACGAGCAGTACTTC. Encoded protein: CASQGASTYEQYF.

V is TRBV9 and J is TRBJ1-2, with a possible D match to TRBD1 (5 bases). From germline, CDR1 is SGDLS and CDR2 YYNGEE. The CDR3 runs 16 residues. V was cut by 0 bases and J by 5 bases, with 17 bases left in between. The chain's CDR3 is CASSVAGGTGFYGYTF. The CDR3, as DNA: TGTGCCAGCAGCGTAGCTGGAGGGACCGGTTTTTATGGCTACACCTTC.

The CDR3 reads CASSLTSSGGETQYF. CDR3 DNA: TGTGCCAGCAGCCTTACCTCTAGCGGGGGTGAGACCCAGTACTTC. The chain joins TRBV4-2 to TRBJ2-5; 10 nucleotides agree with TRBD2. The CDR3 runs to 15 residues. V trimming: 4 bases; J trimming: 5 bases; junction bases outside the gene matches: 7. The V gene's germline CDR1 is LGHNA and CDR2 YNFKEQ.

This chain links TRBV6-1 with TRBJ1-4; D is unresolved. V was clipped by 6 bases and J by 0 bases, with 11 bases between them. The CDR3 is 15 residues long. The germline CDR1 and CDR2 sequences are MNHNS and SASEGT. CDR3 sequence: CASRRVAATNEKLFF. As DNA, the CDR3 is TGTGCCAGCAGGAGGGTGGCCGCAACTAATGAAAAACTGTTTTTT.

V and J are TRBV6-5 and TRBJ1-5; D gene unclear. Trimming took 8 bases from V and 0 from J, leaving 14 bases between them. CDR3 size: 15 residues. Germline CDR1 and CDR2: MNHEY and SVGAGI. DNA of the CDR3: TGTGCCAGCCGGACCGCGAAGTATAGCAATCAGCCCCAGCATTTT. Amino acids: CASRTAKYSNQPQHF.

The V and J genes are TRBV19 and TRBJ2-7; D remains unclear. Germline V gene sequence: CDR1 LNHDA, CDR2 SQIVND (reference sequence). CDR3 size: 13 residues. V gave up 5 bases and J gave up 2 bases, with 10 bases separating them. In DNA form, the CDR3 reads TGTGCCAGTAGTCTCCACAGCACCTACGAGCAGTACTTC. It is translated as CASSLHSTYEQYF. The full variable domain, completed using reference TRBV19 and TRBJ2-7, is DGGITQSPKYLFRKEGQNVTLSCEQNLNHDAMYWYRQDPGQGLRLIYYSQIVNDFQKGDIAEGYSVSREKKESFPLTVTSAQKNPTAFYLCASSLHSTYEQYFGPGTRLTVT.

The genes are TRBV14 and TRBJ2-3; D is unresolved. Germline V lookup: CDR1 SGHDN, CDR2 FVKESK. Trimming removed 6 bases from V and 2 bases from J, with 9 bases in between. CDR3 length equals 13 residues. The CDR3 protein is CASRWADTDTQYF. CDR3 nucleotides: TGTGCCAGCAGATGGGCCGACACAGATACGCAGTATTTT. Full variable domain (rest looked up from reference TRBV14 and TRBJ2-3): EAGVTQFPSHSVIEKGQTVTLRCDPISGHDNLYWYRRVMGKEIKFLLHFVKESKQDESGMPNNRFLAERTGGTYSTLKVQPAELEDSGVYFCASRWADTDTQYFGPGTRLTVL.

V gene TRBV6-6 combines with J gene TRBJ2-3, with 7 positions matching TRBD1. This CDR3 has 14 residues. The germline CDR1 and CDR2 sequences are MNHNY and SVGAGI (reference sequence). V trimming: 7 bases; J trimming: 2 bases; junction bases outside the gene matches: 6. The CDR3 here is CASTKGQNTDTQYF. CDR3 in DNA: TGTGCCAGCACTAAGGGACAGAACACAGATACGCAGTATTTT.

V and J are TRBV21-1 and TRBJ2-2. TRBV21-1 is assigned pseudogene status. The CDR3 extends over 15 amino acids. CDR3 sequence reads: CASSSKLNGKGELFF. The DNA for the CDR3 is TGTGCCAGCAGCTCAAAATTAAATGGGAAGGGGGAGCTGTTTTTT.

This clone was picked up one time. The rearrangement links TRBV7-2 to TRBJ2-2; possibly TRBD2 for D (5 bases). Germline-derived CDR1 and CDR2 are SGHTA and FQGNSA. The V and J ends lost 4 bases and 8 bases respectively, with 8 bases between them. The CDR3 is 12 residues long. This chain's CDR3 is CASSSTGGELFF. For the CDR3, the DNA is TGTGCCAGCAGCTCTACGGGGGGGGAGCTGTTTTTT.

V is TRBV9 and J is TRBJ2-7; TRBD1 might be the D (5 bases). Trimming took off 0 bases at V and 3 bases at J, with 10 bases between the two ends. In germline, CDR1 is SGDLS, CDR2 YYNGEE. The CDR3 loop spans 14 amino acids. CDR3 residues: CASSVAREDYEQYF. CDR3 coding DNA: TGTGCCAGCAGCGTAGCCAGGGAAGACTACGAGCAGTACTTC.

The rearrangement links TRBV6-4 to TRBJ2-1; 11 bases agree with TRBD2. CDR1 is MRHNA and CDR2 is SNTAGT in the germline V gene. The length of the CDR3 is 15 residues. Trimming cost V 3 bases and J 3 bases; bases outside gene matches: 1. CDR3 sequence: CASSELAGDYNEQFF. The CDR3 DNA is TGTGCCAGCAGTGAACTAGCGGGGGACTACAATGAGCAGTTCTTC.